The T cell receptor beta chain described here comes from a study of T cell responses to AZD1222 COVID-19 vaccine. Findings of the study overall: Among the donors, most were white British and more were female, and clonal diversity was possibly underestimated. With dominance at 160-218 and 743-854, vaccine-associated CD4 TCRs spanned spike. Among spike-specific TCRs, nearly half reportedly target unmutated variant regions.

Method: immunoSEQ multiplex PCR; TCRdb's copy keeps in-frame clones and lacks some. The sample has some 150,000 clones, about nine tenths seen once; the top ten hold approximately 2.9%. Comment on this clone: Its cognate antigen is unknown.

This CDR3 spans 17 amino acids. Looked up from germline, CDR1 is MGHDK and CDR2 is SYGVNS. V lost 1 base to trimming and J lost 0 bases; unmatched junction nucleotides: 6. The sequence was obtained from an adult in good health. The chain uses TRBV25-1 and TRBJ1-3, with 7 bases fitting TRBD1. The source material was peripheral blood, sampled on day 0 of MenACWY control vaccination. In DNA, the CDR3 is TGTGCCAGCAGTGAATTCGGGACAGCCGTCTCTGGAAACACCATATATTTT. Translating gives CASSEFGTAVSGNTIYF.